The 27 T cell receptor beta chains below come from one sample, sequenced in a study of ipilimumab plus nivolumab after autologous stem cell transplantation. The method was immunoSEQ multiplex PCR; TCRdb's version includes in-frame clones alone and lacks a portion of them. The data contain about 40,000 clones, about 91% of them singletons. Sequences were derived from PBMCs, sampled in a trial of ipilimumab plus nivolumab as post-transplant consolidation. These receptors were collected from a male donor with multiple myeloma.

V is TRBV7-2 and J is TRBJ2-5, with TRBD1 as a possible D gene (5 bases). Trimming removed 1 base at V and 3 bases at J, with 12 bases between. This CDR3 comprises 15 residues. CDR1 is SGHTA, CDR2 FQGNSA, per germline. The CDR3 region is CASSLVTGWEETQYF. Here the CDR3 DNA reads TGTGCCAGCAGCTTAGTCACAGGTTGGGAAGAGACCCAGTACTTC. The full variable domain, in which reference TRBV7-2 and TRBJ2-5 provide the parts outside the CDR3, is GAGVSQSPSNKVTEKGKDVELRCDPISGHTALYWYRQSLGQGLEFLIYFQGNSAPDKSGLPSDRFSAERTGGSVSTLTIQRTQQEDSAVYLCASSLVTGWEETQYFGPGTRLLVL.

The CDR3 is CASSSYDSSYEQYF. As DNA, the CDR3 is TGCGCCAGCAGCAGCTATGACAGCTCCTACGAGCAGTACTTC. The chain uses TRBV5-1 and TRBJ2-7, with D maybe TRBD1 (5 bases). This CDR3 has 14 residues. Germline-derived CDR1 and CDR2 are SGHRS and YFSETQ. With 4 bases removed from V and 0 bases from J, the gap between germline ends came to 11 bases.

V usage is TRBV7-2 and J usage is TRBJ1-5; perhaps TRBD1 as D (6 bases). This CDR3 has 15 residues. Germline-derived CDR1 and CDR2 are SGHTA and FQGNSA. The V and J ends lost 1 base and 3 bases respectively, with 10 bases between them. The CDR3 here is CASSLVGGVNQPQHF. CDR3 nucleotide sequence: TGTGCCAGCAGCTTAGTTGGGGGCGTCAATCAGCCCCAGCATTTT. Combining the CDR3 with reference TRBV7-2 and TRBJ1-5 gives the whole variable domain GAGVSQSPSNKVTEKGKDVELRCDPISGHTALYWYRQSLGQGLEFLIYFQGNSAPDKSGLPSDRFSAERTGGSVSTLTIQRTQQEDSAVYLCASSLVGGVNQPQHFGDGTRLSIL.

With respect to this clone: Its ends do not fully match the called genes, so a read error is possible. The genes are TRBV5-1 and TRBJ1-1, with TRBD1 matching over 12 bases. The CDR3 extends over 15 amino acids. Per germline, CDR1 SGHRS and CDR2 YFSETQ. As DNA, the CDR3 is TGCGCCAGCAGTTTTACCGGGACAGGGGGCTCTGACGCTTTCTTT. Translating it yields CASSFTGTGGSDAFF.

The gene calls are TRBV7-7 and TRBJ2-7; possibly TRBD1 for D (5 bases). This CDR3 spans 15 amino acids. Germline V CDR1 and CDR2: SSHAT, FNYEAQ (reference sequence). Trimming took 3 bases from V and 1 from J, leaving 13 bases between them. The CDR3 bases are TGTGCCAGCAGCTTTGGCCCAGACAGTTCCTACGAGCAGTACTTC. Its protein is CASSFGPDSSYEQYF.

The rearrangement links TRBV5-1 to TRBJ2-5, with 9 bases that match TRBD2. Germline V CDR1 and CDR2: SGHRS, YFSETQ. The CDR3 has 16 residues. V dropped 3 bases and J dropped 5; count of bases not matched to a gene: 11. CDR3 sequence reads: CASSSYGTSLRETQYF. In DNA form, the CDR3 reads TGCGCCAGCAGCTCCTACGGGACTAGCCTTAGGGAGACCCAGTACTTC.

The genes are TRBV5-4 and TRBJ2-1; the D is unclear. CDR3 length: 15 residues. V dropped 0 bases and J dropped 1 base, with 8 bases sitting between them. CDR1 is SGHNT, CDR2 YYREEE, per germline (reference sequence). The CDR3 sequence: CASSLEAHSYNEQFF. DNA of the CDR3: TGTGCCAGCAGCTTGGAGGCCCATTCCTACAATGAGCAGTTCTTC.

The rearrangement joins TRBV7-2 to TRBJ1-2; D unclear. V was trimmed by 4 bases and J by 3 bases, leaving 12 bases between them. Germline V gene sequence: CDR1 SGHTA, CDR2 FQGNSA. CDR3 size: 14 residues. CDR3 sequence reads: CASSSDGTHYGYTF. CDR3 DNA: TGTGCCAGCAGCTCCGACGGAACACACTATGGCTACACCTTC.

CDR3 nucleotides: TGTGCCAGCAGTCCCGGACTAGCGAGAGGGATAGATACGCAGTATTTT. Protein product: CASSPGLARGIDTQYF. The chain has TRBV27 and TRBJ2-3, with 9 bases lining up with TRBD2. J lost 5 bases, V lost 5 bases, and 11 bases had no gene match. Germline CDR1 and CDR2: MNHEY and SMNVEV (reference sequence). This CDR3 contains 16 residues.

The chain carries TRBV7-2 and TRBJ2-7, with 7 bases aligning to TRBD2. J was trimmed by 6 bases and V by 3 bases; bases with no gene match: 14. Germline V lookup: CDR1 SGHTA, CDR2 FQGNSA. The CDR3 totals 16 residues. The DNA for the CDR3 is TGTGCCAGCAGCTTTAACCCGGGACTACTTAGGGGCGAGCAGTACTTC. It yields the protein CASSFNPGLLRGEQYF. Drawing the rest from reference TRBV7-2 and TRBJ2-7, the complete variable domain is GAGVSQSPSNKVTEKGKDVELRCDPISGHTALYWYRQSLGQGLEFLIYFQGNSAPDKSGLPSDRFSAERTGGSVSTLTIQRTQQEDSAVYLCASSFNPGLLRGEQYFGPGTRLTVT.

This clone was observed once. Sequence at one end of the junction differs from germline and may be a read error. Here the CDR3 reads CASSRDRGFAF. DNA of the CDR3: TGTGCCAGCAGTCGGGACAGGGGCTTCGCCTTC. The rearrangement uses TRBV28 and TRBJ1-2; 10 bases are a match to TRBD1. This CDR3 contains 11 residues. Germline-derived CDR1 and CDR2 are MDHEN and SYDVKM.

The V gene is TRBV11-2, the J gene TRBJ2-2, with D tentatively TRBD2 (6 bases). This CDR3 region has 16 residues. V lost 3 bases to trimming and J lost 1 base, with 12 bases between them. Germline V CDR1 and CDR2: SGHAT, FQNNGV. The CDR3 reads CASSFGPGGNTGELFF. The CDR3 DNA follows: TGTGCCAGCAGCTTTGGCCCCGGGGGGAACACCGGGGAGCTGTTTTTT. Looking up the rest from reference TRBV11-2 and TRBJ2-2 gives the full variable domain: EAGVAQSPRYKIIEKRQSVAFWCNPISGHATLYWYQQILGQGPKLLIQFQNNGVVDDSQLPKDRFSAERLKGVDSTLKIQPAKLEDSAVYLCASSFGPGGNTGELFFGEGSRLTVL.

The V and J genes are TRBV5-6 and TRBJ2-1; maybe TRBD1 (5 bases). Germline V gene sequence: CDR1 SGHDT, CDR2 YYEEEE. Trimming took 3 bases from V and 4 from J, leaving 14 bases between them. The CDR3 is 15 residues long. The CDR3 reads CASSSLDSPYNEQFF. DNA of the CDR3: TGTGCCAGCAGCTCGCTAGACAGTCCATACAATGAGCAGTTCTTC.

This CDR3 is CASSSSNTGELFF. As DNA, the CDR3 is TGTGCCAGCAGCTCGAGTAACACCGGGGAGCTGTTTTTT. This chain uses TRBV7-9 with TRBJ2-2; D is undetermined. CDR1 and CDR2 from the germline V gene are SEHNR and FQNEAQ (reference sequence). The CDR3 loop spans 13 amino acids. The V end lost 4 bases, the J end lost 2 bases, and 5 bases lay between the germline ends.

The chain carries TRBV2 and TRBJ2-5, with a weak D call TRBD1 (5 bases). TRBJ2-7 explains the end of the DNA better; the J call may be wrong. The CDR3 runs 13 residues. Germline CDR1 reads SNHLY; CDR2 reads FYNNEI. The CDR3 loop is CASTPQGTYEQYF. The CDR3 DNA is TGTGCCAGCACCCCCCAGGGAACCTACGAGCAGTACTTC.

The chain employs TRBV2 and TRBJ1-3, with D possibly TRBD1 on 6 matching bases. The germline V gene encodes CDR1 SNHLY and CDR2 FYNNEI. V lost 8 bases and J lost 0, with 14 bases in between. This CDR3 has 15 amino acids. DNA for the CDR3: TGTGCCAGCCGGGTTGGGGGCAGCTCTGGAAACACCATATATTTT. Translation gives CASRVGGSSGNTIYF.

This rearrangement joins TRBV7-2 to TRBJ1-6; unclear D gene. V was pared by 5 bases and J by 9 bases, with 14 bases between. Per the germline V gene, CDR1 is SGHTA and CDR2 is FQGNSA. The CDR3 is made up of 14 amino acids. CDR3 sequence (DNA): TGTGCCAGCAGCGCCCGTAGGGTTACTTCACCCCTCCACTTT. Translation gives CASSARRVTSPLHF.

The V and J genes are TRBV7-6 and TRBJ1-1, with D hard to call. The V gene lost 3 bases and the J gene lost 4 bases, with 9 bases spanning the gap. Germline CDR1 is SGHVS and CDR2 is FNYEAQ. The CDR3 spans 13 residues. This CDR3 is CASSFGLGTEAFF. In nucleotides, the CDR3 is TGTGCCAGCAGCTTCGGACTCGGCACTGAAGCTTTCTTT. Supplemented by reference TRBV7-6 and TRBJ1-1, the full variable domain reads GAGVSQSPRYKVTKRGQDVALRCDPISGHVSLYWYRQALGQGPEFLTYFNYEAQQDKSGLPNDRFSAERPEGSISTLTIQRTEQRDSAMYRCASSFGLGTEAFFGQGTRLTVV.

The V gene is TRBV5-1, the J gene TRBJ2-3, with 7 nucleotides matching TRBD2. CDR1 is SGHRS, CDR2 YFSETQ, per germline. Losses at the gene ends were 2 bases for V and 0 bases for J; bases not matched to a gene: 6. The CDR3 has 16 residues. The CDR3 sequence is CASSLPSGESTDTQYF. CDR3 DNA: TGCGCCAGCAGCTTACCTAGCGGTGAAAGCACAGATACGCAGTATTTT.

The chain is built from TRBV28 and TRBJ2-1; 7 bases agree with TRBD2. The J segment lost 8 bases and the V segment lost 6 bases, leaving 10 bases of the junction unmatched. This CDR3 has 14 residues. Germline assignment: CDR1 MDHEN and CDR2 SYDVKM. CDR3 residues: CASRTGGGPHEQFF. CDR3 nucleotides: TGTGCCAGCAGGACCGGGGGAGGGCCCCATGAGCAGTTCTTC.

This chain joins TRBV7-3 and TRBJ2-3; D remains unclear. Trimming took off 5 bases at V and 2 bases at J, with 11 bases between the two ends. CDR3 length equals 14 residues. The V gene's germline CDR1 is SGHTA and CDR2 FQGTGA. CDR3: CASSQIGPTDTQYF. In DNA form, the CDR3 reads TGTGCCAGCAGCCAAATAGGGCCCACAGATACGCAGTATTTT. Complete variable domain (other parts from reference TRBV7-3 and TRBJ2-3): GAGVSQTPSNKVTEKGKYVELRCDPISGHTALYWYRQSLGQGPEFLIYFQGTGAADDSGLPNDRFFAVRPEGSVSTLKIQRTERGDSAVYLCASSQIGPTDTQYFGPGTRLTVL.

This chain joins TRBV2 and TRBJ1-5, with a weak D call TRBD1 (6 bases). The V end was cut by 6 bases, the J end by 4 bases, with 13 bases between. The CDR3 is 14 amino acids. CDR1 and CDR2 (germline): SNHLY, FYNNEI. The CDR3 protein is CASSRDTGNQPQHF. The CDR3 nucleotides read TGTGCCAGCAGCCGGGACACTGGGAATCAGCCCCAGCATTTT.

J is TRBJ2-7 and V is TRBV27, with 7 bases that match TRBD1. With V trimmed by 1 base and J by 0 bases, 3 bases remained unmatched. The CDR3 has 15 amino acids. Germline CDR1 is MNHEY and CDR2 is SMNVEV (reference sequence). CDR3 nucleotide sequence: TGTGCCAGCAGTTTATTGGGGGACAGCTCCTACGAGCAGTACTTC. Translating gives CASSLLGDSSYEQYF.

This clone occurred once. The rearrangement uses TRBV11-3 and TRBJ2-7; perhaps D is TRBD1 or TRBD2 (5 bases each). CDR3 size: 13 residues. Germline V gives CDR1 SGHNT, CDR2 YENEEA. The V end lost 2 bases, the J end lost 3 bases, and 8 bases lay between the germline ends. CDR3 in amino acids: CASSLTRGYEQYF. The CDR3 region has the DNA TGTGCCAGCAGCTTAACTAGGGGCTACGAGCAGTACTTC. The full variable domain, rest sourced from reference TRBV11-3 and TRBJ2-7, is EAGVVQSPRYKIIEKKQPVAFWCNPISGHNTLYWYLQNLGQGPELLIRYENEEAVDDSQLPKDRFSAERLKGVDSTLKIQPAELGDSAVYLCASSLTRGYEQYFGPGTRLTVT.

In its sample, this clone was seen once. The chain employs TRBV28 and TRBJ1-6; TRBD1 might be the D (6 bases). Germline V lookup: CDR1 MDHEN, CDR2 SYDVKM. CDR3 length: 14 amino acids. Trimming stripped 2 bases from V and 8 bases from J, with 10 bases between. In nucleotides, the CDR3 is TGTGCCAGCAGTTTAGGGGGGGCACATTCACCCCTCCACTTT. It specifies CASSLGGAHSPLHF.

With respect to this clone: This sample includes further DNA sequences coding for the same CDR3. The chain carries TRBV19 and TRBJ1-5; D is unresolved. Germline lookup yields CDR1 LNHDA and CDR2 SQIVND (reference sequence). V dropped 2 bases and J dropped 2 bases, with 7 bases sitting between them. The CDR3 covers 14 residues. DNA of the CDR3: TGTGCCAGTAGTATAAGCGGGCGCAATCAGCCCCAGCATTTT. It yields the protein CASSISGRNQPQHF.

The V gene is TRBV6-5, the J gene TRBJ2-1; D remains unclear. This CDR3 spans 12 amino acids. Trimming removed 6 bases at V and 8 bases at J, with 11 bases between. Germline CDR1 reads MNHEY; CDR2 reads SVGAGI. The CDR3 protein is CASRKGQYEQFF. The CDR3 coding sequence is TGTGCCAGCAGAAAAGGGCAGTATGAGCAGTTCTTC.